This T cell receptor beta chain comes out of a study of blood T cell repertoires in COVID-19. Study at large: Researchers got acute and convalescent COVID-19 samples from the United States, Italy and Spain. Sources were T cells, B-cell-depleted T cells, or PBMCs; the material itself was cDNA or gDNA.

Per the original methods: From reference gene primer amplification, estimates of nucleated cell counts were derived. This table comes from immunoSEQ multiplex PCR, and its TCRdb copy is limited to in-frame clones, with some not included. V and J calls and clone size are given by that table; D and trimming were obtained from the DNA. In the table there are about 230,000 clones, about 83% of which are singletons. The germline CDR1 and CDR2 sequences are GTSNPN and SVGIG (reference sequence). Deletions cut 8 bases from V and 8 bases from J, with 13 bases between. The CDR3 spans 12 residues. The clonotype originates from a woman in her forties or fifties with acute or convalescent COVID-19. Sequenced sample: peripheral blood. This chain joins TRBV30 and TRBJ1-6; possible D gene TRBD1, 5 bases. CDR3 DNA: TGTGCCGGGGCCTTGGGGTATTCACCCCTCCACTTT. Amino acid sequence: CAGALGYSPLHF.